This entry concerns a single T cell receptor (beta chain). The entry originates in a study of blood T cell repertoires in COVID-19. Overall study: Sites across the United States, Italy and Spain contributed samples from acute and convalescent COVID-19. T cells, B-cell-depleted T cells, or PBMCs supplied cDNA or gDNA.

The V gene lost 5 bases and the J gene lost 4 bases, with 5 bases spanning the gap. Germline V gene data show CDR1 as MNHEY and CDR2 as SMNVEV (reference sequence). CDR3 length equals 12 residues. Cohorts were assigned according to the clinical history that participants reported. Recovery meant two consecutive negative NP/OP PCR tests, professional clearance, or resolved symptoms. TCRdb's copy holds only in-frame clones and misses some; the assay was immunoSEQ multiplex PCR. Of 250,000 to 350,000 clones in the sample, about nine tenths were seen once. The chain links TRBV27 to TRBJ2-2; D is uncertain. Material for sequencing was PBMCs or T cells enriched from blood (not recorded which). This receptor was taken from a man aged 55 to 69 who had recovered from COVID-19. In nucleotides, the CDR3 is TGTGCCAGCAGTACTTTCACCGGGGAGCTGTTTTTT. This translates into CASSTFTGELFF.